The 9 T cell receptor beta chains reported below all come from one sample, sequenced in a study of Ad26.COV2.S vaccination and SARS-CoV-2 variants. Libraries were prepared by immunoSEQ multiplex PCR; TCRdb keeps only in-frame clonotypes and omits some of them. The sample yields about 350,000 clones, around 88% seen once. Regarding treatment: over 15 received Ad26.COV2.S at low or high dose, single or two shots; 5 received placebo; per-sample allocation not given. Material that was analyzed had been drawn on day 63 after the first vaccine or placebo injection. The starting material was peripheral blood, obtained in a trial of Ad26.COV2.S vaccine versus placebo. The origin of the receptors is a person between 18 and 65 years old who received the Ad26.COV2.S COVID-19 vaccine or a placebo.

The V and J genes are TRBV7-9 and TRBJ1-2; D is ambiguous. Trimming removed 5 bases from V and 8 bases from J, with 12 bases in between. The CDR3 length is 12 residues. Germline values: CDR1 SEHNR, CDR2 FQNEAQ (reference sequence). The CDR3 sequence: CASSLSGEGYTF. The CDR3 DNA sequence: TGTGCCAGCAGCCTATCAGGTGAAGGCTACACCTTC.

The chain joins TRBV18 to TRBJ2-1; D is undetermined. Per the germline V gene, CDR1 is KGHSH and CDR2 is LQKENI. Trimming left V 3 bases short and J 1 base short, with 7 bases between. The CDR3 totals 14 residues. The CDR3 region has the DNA TGTGCCAGCTCACCGACGCTTTCCTACAATGAGCAGTTCTTC. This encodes CASSPTLSYNEQFF.

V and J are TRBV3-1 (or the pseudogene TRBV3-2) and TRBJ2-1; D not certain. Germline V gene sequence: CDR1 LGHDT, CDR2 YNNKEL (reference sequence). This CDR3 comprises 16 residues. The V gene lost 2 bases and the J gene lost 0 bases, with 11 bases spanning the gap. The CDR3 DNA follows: TGTGCCAGCAGCCAAAGTGGGGTTAGCTCCTACAATGAGCAGTTCTTC. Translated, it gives CASSQSGVSSYNEQFF.

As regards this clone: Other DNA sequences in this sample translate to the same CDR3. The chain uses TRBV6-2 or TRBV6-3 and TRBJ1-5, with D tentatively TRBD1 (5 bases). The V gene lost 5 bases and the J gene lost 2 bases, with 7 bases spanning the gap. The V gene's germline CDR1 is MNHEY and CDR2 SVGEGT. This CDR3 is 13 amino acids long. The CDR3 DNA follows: TGTGCCAGCAGTCTACAGGGCAATCAGCCCCAGCATTTT. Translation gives CASSLQGNQPQHF.

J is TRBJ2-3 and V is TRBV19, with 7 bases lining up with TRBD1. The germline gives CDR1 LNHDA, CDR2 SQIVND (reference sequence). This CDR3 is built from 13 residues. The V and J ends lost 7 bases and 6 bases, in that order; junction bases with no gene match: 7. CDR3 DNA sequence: TGTGCCAGTAACGACAGGGCTGGGGATACGCAGTATTTT. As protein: CASNDRAGDTQYF.

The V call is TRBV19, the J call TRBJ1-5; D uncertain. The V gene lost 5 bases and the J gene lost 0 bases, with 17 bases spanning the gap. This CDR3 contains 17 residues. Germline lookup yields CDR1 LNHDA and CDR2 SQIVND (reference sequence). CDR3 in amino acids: CASSPPVRENSNQPQHF. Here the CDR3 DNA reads TGTGCCAGTAGTCCCCCCGTCCGGGAAAATAGCAATCAGCCCCAGCATTTT.

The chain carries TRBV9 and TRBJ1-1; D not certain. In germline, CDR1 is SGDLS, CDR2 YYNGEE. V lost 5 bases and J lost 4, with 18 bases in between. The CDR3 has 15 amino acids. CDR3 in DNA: TGTGCCAGCAGTATCGACGGGCGAGCTGCCACTGAAGCTTTCTTT. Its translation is CASSIDGRAATEAFF.

The CDR3 DNA sequence: TGTGCCAGCAGCTTTATAACCTTGAACACTGAAGCTTTCTTT. Its protein is CASSFITLNTEAFF. V usage is TRBV5-6 and J usage is TRBJ1-1; D gene unclear. V gave up 2 bases and J gave up 0 bases, with 8 bases separating them. Germline CDR1 and CDR2: SGHDT and YYEEEE. The CDR3 is made up of 14 amino acids.

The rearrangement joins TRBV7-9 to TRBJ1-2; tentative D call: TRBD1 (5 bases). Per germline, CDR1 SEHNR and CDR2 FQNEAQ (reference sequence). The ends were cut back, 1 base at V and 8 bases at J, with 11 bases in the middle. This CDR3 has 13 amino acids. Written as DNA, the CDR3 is TGTGCCAGCAGCTTAGAGTCCGGGGGAGGCTACACCTTC. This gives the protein CASSLESGGGYTF. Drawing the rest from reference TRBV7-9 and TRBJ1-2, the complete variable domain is DTGVSQNPRHKITKRGQNVTFRCDPISEHNRLYWYRQTLGQGPEFLTYFQNEAQLEKSRLLSDRFSAERPKGSFSTLEIQRTEQGDSAMYLCASSLESGGGYTFGSGTRLTVV.